The following is a T cell receptor (beta chain) sequence with its context. Its target is not known. These data are taken from a study of graft-versus-host responses after intestinal transplantation. Study as a whole: Transplant types were multivisceral, liver-intestinal, or isolated intestinal. Recipients uniformly received anti-thymocyte globulin induction, followed by tacrolimus and steroids for roughly 3 years.

Germline V lookup: CDR1 MNHEY, CDR2 SVGAGI. Trimming took 9 bases from V and 8 from J, leaving 16 bases between them. CDR3 size: 12 residues. The data were produced by immunoSEQ multiplex PCR, yet TCRdb's version contains in-frame clones alone and is incomplete. The repertoire holds fewer than 50,000 clones, approximately 84% seen once, with around 0.5% in the top ten. The TCR originated in a human donor who was the organ donor for an intestinal transplant. The genes are TRBV6-5 and TRBJ1-2; the D is unclear. Here the sequenced sample was unstimulated CD4+ T cells sorted from spleen or lymph node cells, taken before transplant. CDR3 sequence reads: CASSREGYGYTF. The CDR3 region has the DNA TGTGCCAGTTCGAGGGAGGGATACGGCTACACCTTC.